One and the same sample provided the 28 T cell receptor beta chains below, sequenced in a study of CD8 T cells in Susac syndrome. With random hexamers, reverse transcription was performed on roughly 0.5 to 1 ug of RNA. TCRdb re-called the immunoSEQ multiplex PCR reads with MiXCR, one entry per CDR3 protein. The sample lists about 120,000 distinct CDR3 sequences; 80% to 95% were seen once. Specimen: CD4+ T cells from PBMCs. These receptors all stem from a human donor in good health.

The V gene is TRBV7-2, the J gene TRBJ1-5; D remains ambiguous. The CDR3 is made up of 12 amino acids. The ends were cut back, 5 bases at V and 8 bases at J, with 10 bases in the middle. The germline CDR1 and CDR2 sequences are SGHTA and FQGNSA. The chain's CDR3 is CASSLTLEPQHF. The DNA for the CDR3 is TGTGCCAGCAGCCTAACCCTCGAGCCCCAGCATTTT.

The chain recombines TRBV4-1 with TRBJ1-1; D is possibly TRBD1 (5 bases). The germline CDR1 and CDR2 sequences are MGHRA and YSYEKL. This CDR3 is 14 amino acids long. V gave up 4 bases and J gave up 6 bases, with 15 bases separating them. The CDR3 DNA sequence: TGCGCCAGCAGCCCCGGGGGGGGAAACCCTGAAGCTTTCTTT. Protein sequence: CASSPGGGNPEAFF.

This chain uses TRBV7-2 with TRBJ1-4; TRBD1 aligns across 8 bases. The CDR3 spans 14 residues. With V trimmed by 5 bases and J by 8 bases, 7 bases remained unmatched. Germline values: CDR1 SGHTA, CDR2 FQGNSA. The CDR3 is CASSRTGSNEKLFF. The CDR3 bases are TGTGCCAGCAGCCGGACAGGGAGTAACGAAAAACTGTTTTTT.

V gene TRBV27 combines with J gene TRBJ2-2; the match to TRBD2 covers 11 bases. In germline, CDR1 is MNHEY, CDR2 SMNVEV (reference sequence). The CDR3 runs 16 residues. V gave up 3 bases and J gave up 6 bases; unmatched junction bases: 6. The CDR3 sequence is CASSFRASGRSGELFF. DNA of the CDR3: TGTGCCAGCAGTTTTAGGGCTAGCGGGAGGTCCGGGGAGCTGTTTTTT.

The gene calls are TRBV5-1 and TRBJ1-3, with D possibly matching TRBD1 (6 bases). V shed 0 bases and J shed 3 bases, with 10 bases lying between them. The germline V gene has CDR1 SGHRS and CDR2 YFSETQ. The length of the CDR3 is 15 residues. The CDR3 region has the DNA TGCGCCAGCAGCTTGGACAGGGTTGGTGGAAACACCATATATTTT. Amino acid sequence: CASSLDRVGGNTIYF.

The rearrangement joins TRBV6-2 or TRBV6-3 to TRBJ2-1; 14 nucleotides line up with TRBD2. V trimming: 7 bases; J trimming: 10 bases; junction bases outside the gene matches: 12. The V gene's germline CDR1 is MNHEY and CDR2 SVGEGT. CDR3 size: 16 residues. Written as DNA, the CDR3 is TGTGCCAGCACCGAACAGACTAGCGGGGGGGCACTGGAGCAGTTCTTC. As protein: CASTEQTSGGALEQFF.

This rearrangement joins TRBV4-1 to TRBJ1-2; 9 bases map to TRBD1. Per the germline V gene, CDR1 is MGHRA and CDR2 is YSYEKL. The ends lost 1 base at V and 7 bases at J; junction bases unmatched: 16. The CDR3 is 18 amino acids. The CDR3, as DNA: TGCGCCAGCAGCCAAGGCCTGGACAGGGGCTATGTCGACGGTGGCTACACCTTC. Translating gives CASSQGLDRGYVDGGYTF.

This clonotype was picked up one time. The chain has TRBV6-2 or TRBV6-3 and TRBJ2-6, with D hard to call. V was shortened by 2 bases and J by 0 bases, with 8 bases between the two germline ends. The CDR3 runs 16 residues. Germline loops: CDR1 MNHEY, CDR2 SVGEGT. CDR3 sequence reads: CASSYGFNSGANVLTF. In nucleotides, the CDR3 is TGTGCCAGCAGTTACGGGTTCAACTCTGGGGCCAACGTCCTGACTTTC.

The CDR3 DNA is TGCAGTGTCTCCGGACTAGCGGGAGTTCACGAGCAGTACTTC. Translated: CSVSGLAGVHEQYF. V gene TRBV20-1 combines with J gene TRBJ2-7, with 13 nucleotides matching TRBD2. Per the germline V gene, CDR1 is DFQATT and CDR2 is SNEGSKA (reference sequence). The CDR3 runs to 14 residues. Trimming cost V 7 bases and J 5 bases; bases outside gene matches: 8.

The chain employs TRBV3-1 and TRBJ2-3; 9 nucleotides agree with TRBD2. The CDR3 has 18 amino acids. V shed 1 base and J 2 bases; nucleotides not matched to a gene: 10. Germline CDR1 and CDR2: LGHDT and YNNKEL (reference sequence). In nucleotides, the CDR3 is TGTGCCAGCAGCCAAGGTGGGCTAGCGGGAACTAACACAGATACGCAGTATTTT. Its protein is CASSQGGLAGTNTDTQYF.

The chain recombines TRBV7-3 with TRBJ2-7, with D tentatively TRBD2 (5 bases). The CDR3 is 11 amino acids. The V end lost 5 bases, the J end lost 5 bases, and 7 bases lay between the germline ends. Germline lookup yields CDR1 SGHTA and CDR2 FQGTGA. CDR3 residues: CASSGGDEQYF. In DNA form, the CDR3 reads TGTGCCAGCAGCGGAGGAGACGAGCAGTACTTC.

The J gene is TRBJ2-2, the V gene TRBV7-2; D ambiguous. Germline CDR1 reads SGHTA; CDR2 reads FQGNSA. Trimming took off 6 bases at V and 4 bases at J, with 9 bases between the two ends. The CDR3 consists of 13 residues. CDR3 coding DNA: TGTGCCAGCAGACAAGCACGCACCGGGGAGCTGTTTTTT. Protein sequence: CASRQARTGELFF.

The V call is TRBV5-1, the J call TRBJ2-7; a possible D gene is TRBD1 (5 bases). V dropped 2 bases and J dropped 4 bases, with 16 bases sitting between them. CDR3 length: 15 residues. The V gene's germline CDR1 is SGHRS and CDR2 YFSETQ. The CDR3 bases are TGCGCCAGCAGCTTCGACTGGGGCGCGTCGTACGAGCAGTACTTC. Its translation: CASSFDWGASYEQYF. The variable domain in full, completed from reference TRBV5-1 and TRBJ2-7, reads KAGVTQTPRYLIKTRGQQVTLSCSPISGHRSVSWYQQTPGQGLQFLFEYFSETQRNKGNFPGRFSGRQFSNSRSEMNVSTLELGDSALYLCASSFDWGASYEQYFGPGTRLTVT.

CDR3 residues: CASSNQGSETQYF. In DNA, the CDR3 is TGTGCCAGCAGTAATCAGGGATCGGAGACCCAGTACTTC. The chain employs TRBV6-6 and TRBJ2-5; maybe TRBD1 (5 bases). V gave up 5 bases and J gave up 5 bases, with 12 bases separating them. The CDR3 consists of 13 residues. CDR1 and CDR2 from the germline V gene are MNHNY and SVGAGI (reference sequence).

The chain joins TRBV11-1 to TRBJ1-4, with D uncertain. Trimming took off 5 bases at V and 8 bases at J, with 15 bases between the two ends. This CDR3 comprises 14 residues. The germline V gene has CDR1 SGHAT and CDR2 FQDESV (reference sequence). The CDR3 loop reads CASSQSGVEEKLFF. Written as DNA, the CDR3 is TGTGCCAGCAGCCAGTCCGGGGTTGAGGAAAAACTGTTTTTT.

The chain couples TRBV6-6 to TRBJ2-1, with 11 bases lining up with TRBD2. CDR1 is MNHNY and CDR2 is SVGAGI in the germline V gene (reference sequence). V lost 10 bases and J lost 7; bases outside the gene matches: 9. The length of the CDR3 is 14 residues. CDR3 sequence: CATLAGGPRNEQFF. The CDR3, as DNA: TGTGCCACCTTAGCGGGAGGGCCGCGTAATGAGCAGTTCTTC.

The chain recombines TRBV28 with TRBJ2-2, with 9 bases lining up with TRBD2. The length of the CDR3 is 14 residues. Unmatched junction bases numbered 1, after V lost 3 bases and J lost 5 bases. Germline values: CDR1 MDHEN, CDR2 SYDVKM. The CDR3 DNA is TGTGCCAGCAGTTTGAGCGGGGGGACCGGGGAGCTGTTTTTT. Its protein is CASSLSGGTGELFF.

This chain joins TRBV10-3 and TRBJ2-3; no definite D call. CDR3 length: 14 residues. Trimming took 5 bases from V and 4 from J, leaving 13 bases between them. From germline, CDR1 is ENHRY and CDR2 SYGVKD. The CDR3, as DNA: TGTGCCATCAGTATTGGACCCCTCTCAGATACGCAGTATTTT. Encoded protein: CAISIGPLSDTQYF.

V and J are TRBV20-1 and TRBJ1-5; possibly TRBD1 for D (6 bases). The CDR3 has 14 residues. Germline lookup yields CDR1 DFQATT and CDR2 SNEGSKA (reference sequence). Trimming stripped 6 bases from V and 0 bases from J, with 12 bases between. CDR3 region: CSAEDSYSNQPQHF. DNA for the CDR3: TGCAGTGCAGAGGACAGCTATAGCAATCAGCCCCAGCATTTT.

The CDR3 DNA sequence: TGTGCCAGCAGGTCAGCCGGCTTCAGGGGGCAGAACTCTGGGGCCAACGTCCTGACTTTC. Amino acids: CASRSAGFRGQNSGANVLTF. The rearrangement uses TRBV13 and TRBJ2-6; 8 nucleotides match TRBD1. This CDR3 contains 20 residues. Trimming cost V 6 bases and J 0 bases; bases outside gene matches: 16. Looked up from germline, CDR1 is PRHDT and CDR2 is FYEKMQ (reference sequence).

The rearrangement joins TRBV4-3 to TRBJ2-3; 10 bases fit TRBD2. The ends lost 0 bases at V and 2 bases at J; junction bases unmatched: 8. The CDR3 sequence is 18 residues long. CDR1 and CDR2 (germline): LGHNA, YSLEER. The CDR3 loop is CASSQDSPSGGFTDTQYF. Here the CDR3 DNA reads TGCGCCAGCAGCCAAGATTCGCCTAGCGGGGGATTCACAGATACGCAGTATTTT.

The rearrangement joins TRBV10-3 to TRBJ2-3, with no clear D. Germline V CDR1 and CDR2: ENHRY, SYGVKD. Trimming took off 2 bases at V and 3 bases at J, with 9 bases between the two ends. CDR3 length: 14 amino acids. The CDR3 DNA is TGTGCCATCAGTGAGGGCCCCGGGACAGATACGCAGTATTTT. Encoded protein: CAISEGPGTDTQYF.

The chain has TRBV7-2 and TRBJ1-5; D may be TRBD1 (5 bases). This CDR3 is 19 amino acids long. Germline V gene lookup returns CDR1 SGHTA and CDR2 FQGNSA. V dropped 0 bases and J dropped 5 bases, with 23 bases sitting between them. The DNA of the CDR3 is TGTGCCAGCAGCTTAGCTCTGCACGGGGCGAGGGGACCTGATCAGCCCCAGCATTTT. Residues: CASSLALHGARGPDQPQHF. The full variable domain, with the rest looked up from reference TRBV7-2 and TRBJ1-5, is GAGVSQSPSNKVTEKGKDVELRCDPISGHTALYWYRQSLGQGLEFLIYFQGNSAPDKSGLPSDRFSAERTGGSVSTLTIQRTQQEDSAVYLCASSLALHGARGPDQPQHFGDGTRLSIL.

J is TRBJ1-2 and V is TRBV6-2 or TRBV6-3, with 7 bases matching TRBD1. V lost 1 base, J lost 4 bases, and 21 bases stayed unmatched. The germline CDR1 and CDR2 sequences are MNHEY and SVGEGT. CDR3 size: 20 residues. The CDR3 DNA sequence: TGTGCCAGCAGTTACTACCCCGGACAGGAGCCGAATAGAGACTCCTATGGCTACACCTTC. This codes for CASSYYPGQEPNRDSYGYTF.

V and J are TRBV5-1 and TRBJ2-7; possibly TRBD1 for D (5 bases). V lost 2 bases to trimming and J lost 5 bases, with 17 bases between them. In germline, CDR1 is SGHRS, CDR2 YFSETQ. This CDR3 comprises 15 residues. CDR3 sequence reads: CASSFPRDGFDEQYF. DNA for the CDR3: TGCGCCAGCAGCTTTCCCAGGGATGGTTTCGACGAGCAGTACTTC.

The gene calls are TRBV14 and TRBJ1-3; 7 bases map to TRBD1. CDR1 and CDR2 (germline): SGHDN, FVKESK. The J segment lost 4 bases and the V segment lost 3 bases, leaving 6 bases of the junction unmatched. The CDR3 spans 15 residues. CDR3 region: CASSHRTGTGNTIYF. CDR3 nucleotide sequence: TGTGCCAGCAGCCACCGGACAGGAACAGGAAACACCATATATTTT.

This rearrangement joins TRBV7-2 to TRBJ2-7, with a possible D match to TRBD1 (6 bases). The CDR3 covers 17 residues. V was clipped by 1 base and J by 5 bases, with 21 bases between them. Germline V gives CDR1 SGHTA, CDR2 FQGNSA. The CDR3 sequence is CASSLGVSAGALHEQYF. As DNA, the CDR3 is TGTGCCAGCAGCTTAGGGGTATCGGCAGGGGCCCTCCACGAGCAGTACTTC.

This chain uses TRBV14 with TRBJ1-1, with D possibly being TRBD1 (5 bases). CDR1 is SGHDN, CDR2 FVKESK, per germline. The CDR3 is made up of 14 amino acids. Trimming left V 7 bases short and J 7 bases short, with 19 bases between. CDR3 nucleotides: TGTGCCAGCACCCCCGGGACGGCCAACTATGAAGCTTTCTTT. Encoded protein: CASTPGTANYEAFF.